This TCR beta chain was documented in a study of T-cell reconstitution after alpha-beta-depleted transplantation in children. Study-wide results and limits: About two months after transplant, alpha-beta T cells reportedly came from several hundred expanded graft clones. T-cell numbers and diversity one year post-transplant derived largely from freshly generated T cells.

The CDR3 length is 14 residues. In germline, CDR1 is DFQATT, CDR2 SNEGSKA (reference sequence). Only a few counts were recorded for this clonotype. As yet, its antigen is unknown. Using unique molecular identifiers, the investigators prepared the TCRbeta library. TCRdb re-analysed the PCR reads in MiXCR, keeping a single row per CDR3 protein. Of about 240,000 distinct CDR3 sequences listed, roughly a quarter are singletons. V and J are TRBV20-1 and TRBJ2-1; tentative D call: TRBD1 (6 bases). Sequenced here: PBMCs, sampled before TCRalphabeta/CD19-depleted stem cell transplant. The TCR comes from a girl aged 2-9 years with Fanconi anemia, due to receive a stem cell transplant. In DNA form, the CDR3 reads TGCACTCCGTTAGGGGGTGACACCTACAATGAGCAGTTCTTC. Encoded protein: CTPLGGDTYNEQFF.